Below are 17 T cell receptor beta chains sequenced from a single sample in a study of T cells after yellow fever vaccination. Using its own MiXCR run on the 5' RACE reads, TCRdb lists one record per CDR3 protein. The sample lists some 320,000 distinct CDR3 sequences; around a tenth were seen once. The sequencing used CD4+ T cells sorted from PBMCs, collected 45 days after the yellow fever booster vaccination. These receptors originate from a man aged 18 to 29 who received the YFV17D yellow fever vaccine.

The table lists this clonotype with a few counts. This chain links TRBV20-1 with TRBJ1-2; 7 bases line up with TRBD1. Germline V gives CDR1 DFQATT, CDR2 SNEGSKA (reference sequence). The CDR3 is made up of 13 amino acids. The V gene end was trimmed by 3 bases and the J gene end by 4 bases; junction bases not matched to a gene: 5. DNA of the CDR3: TGCAGTGCTAGGGAGGGGGCGTCCTATGGCTACACCTTC. This sequence encodes CSAREGASYGYTF.

This chain's CDR3 is CASGYNGGDTQYF. Written as DNA, the CDR3 is TGTGCCAGCGGTTATAACGGAGGGGATACGCAGTATTTT. The V and J genes are TRBV7-2 and TRBJ2-3; the D gene is possibly TRBD2 (6 bases). The CDR3 runs to 13 residues. The germline V gene encodes CDR1 SGHTA and CDR2 FQGNSA. V shed 8 bases and J shed 6 bases, with 15 bases lying between them.

CDR3 sequence: CASSPSYSSYEQYV. The CDR3 bases are TGTGCCAGCAGTCCATCGTATAGCTCCTACGAGCAGTACGTC. This chain links TRBV6-5 with TRBJ2-7; unclear D gene. The V and J ends lost 5 bases and 0 bases respectively, with 11 bases between them. The germline V gene encodes CDR1 MNHEY and CDR2 SVGAGI. The CDR3 spans 14 residues.

This clonotype was counted ten times or more. This chain joins TRBV5-1 and TRBJ2-1; D tentatively fits TRBD1 or TRBD2 (5 bases each). CDR3 size: 16 residues. Germline loops: CDR1 SGHRS, CDR2 YFSETQ. The V gene lost 4 bases and the J gene lost 0 bases, with 14 bases spanning the gap. The CDR3 DNA reads as TGCGCCAGCAGCGAGAGGACTGACAGCTCCTACAATGAGCAGTTCTTC. Translated, it gives CASSERTDSSYNEQFF.

This clonotype was seen a handful of times. V and J are TRBV30 and TRBJ1-4, with 9 nucleotides matching TRBD1. The V gene end was trimmed by 2 bases and the J gene end by 7 bases; junction bases not matched to a gene: 8. Germline assignment: CDR1 GTSNPN and CDR2 SVGIG (reference sequence). The CDR3 contains 15 residues. The CDR3 loop is CAWSKPGQGIEKLFF. As DNA, the CDR3 is TGTGCCTGGAGTAAACCGGGACAGGGTATTGAAAAACTGTTTTTT.

A few counts support this clonotype. The gene calls are TRBV28 and TRBJ1-2; D may be TRBD1 (5 bases). The V and J ends lost 3 bases and 13 bases respectively, with 15 bases between them. Germline-derived CDR1 and CDR2 are MDHEN and SYDVKM. This CDR3 region has 12 residues. The CDR3 sequence is CASSLNRVGGTF. The CDR3 nucleotides read TGTGCCAGCAGTTTGAACCGGGTTGGGGGCACCTTC.

The V gene is TRBV6-6, the J gene TRBJ1-1; no clear D gene. CDR3 length: 13 residues. The germline V gene has CDR1 MNHNY and CDR2 SVGAGI (reference sequence). V dropped 2 bases and J dropped 6 bases, with 10 bases sitting between them. CDR3 region: CASSYPRGAEAFF. The CDR3 nucleotides are TGTGCCAGCAGTTACCCTCGAGGAGCTGAAGCTTTCTTT.

This chain connects TRBV19 to TRBJ1-5; TRBD1 matches 8 bases. CDR3 size: 15 residues. Germline V gives CDR1 LNHDA, CDR2 SQIVND (reference sequence). V was pared by 8 bases and J by 0 bases, with 6 bases of the junction left unmatched. CDR3 region: CASARGQGSNQPQHF. CDR3 in DNA: TGTGCCAGTGCCAGGGGGCAAGGTAGCAATCAGCCCCAGCATTTT.

The chain couples TRBV7-3 to TRBJ1-1; weak D call: TRBD1 (5 bases). The CDR3 consists of 13 residues. Trimming left V 8 bases short and J 1 base short, with 11 bases between. Germline CDR1 SGHTA, CDR2 FQGTGA. CDR3 in amino acids: CASGGDQNTEAFF. The CDR3 DNA follows: TGTGCCAGCGGAGGGGATCAGAACACTGAAGCTTTCTTT.

This clonotype was found a few times. This chain joins TRBV10-3 and TRBJ2-3; 7 bases match TRBD2. From germline, CDR1 is ENHRY and CDR2 SYGVKD. V was clipped by 4 bases and J by 4 bases; unmatched bases: 5. The CDR3 runs 14 residues. The CDR3 here is CAISGGGSADTQYF. The DNA of the CDR3 is TGTGCCATCAGTGGGGGAGGGAGCGCAGATACGCAGTATTTT.

The rearrangement joins TRBV4-1 to TRBJ1-6; tentatively, D is TRBD1 (5 bases). Germline V CDR1 and CDR2: MGHRA, YSYEKL. The V gene lost 4 bases and the J gene lost 10 bases, with 20 bases spanning the gap. This CDR3 has 16 amino acids. CDR3 DNA: TGCGCCAGCAGCCGGCCCGACCTAGGGGAAGGCTCACCCCTCCACTTT. It is translated as CASSRPDLGEGSPLHF.

The J gene is TRBJ1-5, the V gene TRBV19; 9 bases align to TRBD1. Germline V gives CDR1 LNHDA, CDR2 SQIVND (reference sequence). Trimming removed 6 bases from V and 6 bases from J; junction bases left unmatched: 12. The CDR3 is made up of 16 amino acids. The CDR3 reads CASRPGTGHGGQPQHF. CDR3 coding DNA: TGTGCCAGTAGGCCCGGGACAGGGCACGGGGGTCAGCCCCAGCATTTT.

This clonotype was found a few times. The V gene is TRBV7-9, the J gene TRBJ1-1; D is uncertain. There are 13 residues in the CDR3. Germline values: CDR1 SEHNR, CDR2 FQNEAQ (reference sequence). Trimming stripped 3 bases from V and 11 bases from J, with 16 bases between. CDR3 sequence reads: CASSFPLRSAAFF. CDR3 nucleotides: TGTGCCAGCAGCTTCCCCTTACGTTCGGCCGCTTTCTTT.

The rearrangement links TRBV19 to TRBJ2-1, with TRBD2 matching 7 bases. The germline V gene encodes CDR1 LNHDA and CDR2 SQIVND (reference sequence). Trimming removed 3 bases from V and 4 bases from J; junction bases left unmatched: 6. The CDR3 is 15 residues long. DNA of the CDR3: TGTGCCAGTAGTATCGTAGGGGAGGGGTACAATGAGCAGTTCTTC. It encodes CASSIVGEGYNEQFF.

The chain employs TRBV28 and TRBJ1-4, with a possible D match to TRBD1 (5 bases). Trimming pared 10 bases from V and 6 bases from J, leaving 12 bases between. The CDR3 is 12 amino acids. CDR1 is MDHEN, CDR2 SYDVKM, per germline. CDR3 amino acids: CATLDTDEKLFF. The CDR3 nucleotides read TGTGCCACCCTGGACACGGATGAAAAACTGTTTTTT.

J is TRBJ1-3 and V is TRBV5-1; D gene ambiguous. The CDR3 sequence is 14 residues long. Deletions cut 4 bases from V and 0 bases from J, with 8 bases between. Germline loops: CDR1 SGHRS, CDR2 YFSETQ. Here the CDR3 DNA reads TGCGCCAGCAGCCTAGGGTTCTCTGGAAACACCATATATTTT. Translated: CASSLGFSGNTIYF.

This clonotype was counted a few times. The chain's CDR3 is CASSLLLQIGSNEKLFF. DNA of the CDR3: TGTGCCAGCAGCCTCCTACTCCAAATTGGGTCTAATGAAAAACTGTTTTTT. This rearrangement joins TRBV4-2 to TRBJ1-4; no reliable D call. Germline V gives CDR1 LGHNA, CDR2 YNFKEQ. The CDR3 runs 17 residues. The V end lost 4 bases, the J end lost 3 bases, and 18 bases lay between the germline ends.